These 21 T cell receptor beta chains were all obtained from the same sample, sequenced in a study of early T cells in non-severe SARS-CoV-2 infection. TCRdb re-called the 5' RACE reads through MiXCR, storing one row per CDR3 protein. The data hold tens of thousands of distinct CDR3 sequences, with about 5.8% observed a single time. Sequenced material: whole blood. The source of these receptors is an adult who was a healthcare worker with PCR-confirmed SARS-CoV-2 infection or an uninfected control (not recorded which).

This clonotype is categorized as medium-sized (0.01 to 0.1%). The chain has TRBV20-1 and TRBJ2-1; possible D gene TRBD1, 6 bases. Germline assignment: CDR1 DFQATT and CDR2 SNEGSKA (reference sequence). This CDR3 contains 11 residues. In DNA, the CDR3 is TGCACCCCCCGATGGGGGCATGAGCAGTTCTTC. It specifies CTPRWGHEQFF.

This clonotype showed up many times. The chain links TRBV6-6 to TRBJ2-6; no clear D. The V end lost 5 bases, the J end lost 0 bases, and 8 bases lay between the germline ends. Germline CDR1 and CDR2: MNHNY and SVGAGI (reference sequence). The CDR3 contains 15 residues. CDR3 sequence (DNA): TGTGCCAGCAGTCCTGACCGCTCTGGGGCCAACGTCCTGACTTTC. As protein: CASSPDRSGANVLTF.

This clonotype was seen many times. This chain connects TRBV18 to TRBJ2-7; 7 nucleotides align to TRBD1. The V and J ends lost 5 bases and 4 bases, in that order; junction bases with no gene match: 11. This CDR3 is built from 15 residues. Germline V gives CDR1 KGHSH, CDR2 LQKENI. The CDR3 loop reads CASSIEGTASYEQYF. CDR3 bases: TGTGCCAGCTCAATCGAGGGGACAGCCTCTTACGAGCAGTACTTC.

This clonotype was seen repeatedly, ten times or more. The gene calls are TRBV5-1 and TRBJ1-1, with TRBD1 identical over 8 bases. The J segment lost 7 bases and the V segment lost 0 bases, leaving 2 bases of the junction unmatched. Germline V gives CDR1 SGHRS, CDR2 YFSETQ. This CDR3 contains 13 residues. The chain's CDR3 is CASSLGGQGEAFF. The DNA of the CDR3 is TGCGCCAGCAGCTTGGGCGGACAGGGTGAAGCTTTCTTT.

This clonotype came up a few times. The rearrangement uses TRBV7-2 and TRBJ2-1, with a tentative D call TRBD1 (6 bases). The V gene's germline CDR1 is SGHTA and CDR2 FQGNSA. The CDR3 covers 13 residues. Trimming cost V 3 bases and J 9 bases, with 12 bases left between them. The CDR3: CASSLEPRGEQFF. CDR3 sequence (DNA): TGTGCCAGCAGCTTGGAGCCCAGGGGTGAGCAGTTCTTC.

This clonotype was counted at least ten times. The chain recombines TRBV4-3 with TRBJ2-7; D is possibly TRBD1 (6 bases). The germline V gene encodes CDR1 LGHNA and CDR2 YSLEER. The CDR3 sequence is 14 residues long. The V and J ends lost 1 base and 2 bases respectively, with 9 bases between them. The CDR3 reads CASSQATGTYEQYF. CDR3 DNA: TGCGCCAGCAGCCAAGCAACAGGGACCTACGAGCAGTACTTC.

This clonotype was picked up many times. CDR3 bases: TGTGCCAGCAGCCTCAGGGAAGGCACTGAAGCTTTCTTT. This sequence encodes CASSLREGTEAFF. The chain carries TRBV13 and TRBJ1-1, with D possibly being TRBD1 (5 bases). V lost 5 bases and J lost 4, with 11 bases in between. The CDR3 length is 13 residues. The germline V gene encodes CDR1 PRHDT and CDR2 FYEKMQ (reference sequence).

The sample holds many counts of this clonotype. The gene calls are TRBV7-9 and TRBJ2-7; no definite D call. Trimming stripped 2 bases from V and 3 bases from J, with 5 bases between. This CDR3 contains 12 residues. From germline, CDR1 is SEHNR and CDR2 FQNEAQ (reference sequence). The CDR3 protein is CASSLFLYEQYF. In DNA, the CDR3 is TGTGCCAGCAGCTTATTCCTCTACGAGCAGTACTTC.

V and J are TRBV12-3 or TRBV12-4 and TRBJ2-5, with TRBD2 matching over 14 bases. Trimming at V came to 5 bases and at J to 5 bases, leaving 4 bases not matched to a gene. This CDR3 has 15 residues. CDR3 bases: TGTGCCAGCAGTGGACTAGCGGGGGGCCAGGAGACCCAGTACTTC. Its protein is CASSGLAGGQETQYF.

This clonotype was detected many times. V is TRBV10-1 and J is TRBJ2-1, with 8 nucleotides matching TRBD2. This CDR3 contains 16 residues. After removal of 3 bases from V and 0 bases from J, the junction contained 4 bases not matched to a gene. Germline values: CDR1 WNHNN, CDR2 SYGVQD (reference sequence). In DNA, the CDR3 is TGCGCCAGCAGTGACAACAGCGGGAGCTCCTACAATGAGCAGTTCTTC. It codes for CASSDNSGSSYNEQFF.

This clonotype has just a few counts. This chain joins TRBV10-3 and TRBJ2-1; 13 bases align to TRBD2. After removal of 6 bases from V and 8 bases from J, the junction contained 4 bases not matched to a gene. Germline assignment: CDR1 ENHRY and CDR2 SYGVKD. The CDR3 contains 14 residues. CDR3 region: CAIRGLAGMDEQFF. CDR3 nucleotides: TGTGCCATCAGGGGACTAGCGGGAATGGATGAGCAGTTCTTC.

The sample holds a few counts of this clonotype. DNA for the CDR3: TGCAGTGCTAGAAATAGCGGGGGGGCAGATACGCAGTATTTT. Translated, it gives CSARNSGGADTQYF. The chain employs TRBV20-1 and TRBJ2-3, with 11 bases lining up with TRBD2. Trimming removed 2 bases from V and 4 bases from J; junction bases left unmatched: 2. Germline values: CDR1 DFQATT, CDR2 SNEGSKA (reference sequence). The CDR3 spans 14 residues.

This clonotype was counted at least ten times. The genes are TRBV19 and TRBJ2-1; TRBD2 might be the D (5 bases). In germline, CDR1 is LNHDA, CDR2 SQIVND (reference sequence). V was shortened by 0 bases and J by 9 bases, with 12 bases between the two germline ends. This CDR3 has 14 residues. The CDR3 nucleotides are TGTGCCAGTAGTATAGATGGAACTAGGAGTGAGCAGTTCTTC. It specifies CASSIDGTRSEQFF.

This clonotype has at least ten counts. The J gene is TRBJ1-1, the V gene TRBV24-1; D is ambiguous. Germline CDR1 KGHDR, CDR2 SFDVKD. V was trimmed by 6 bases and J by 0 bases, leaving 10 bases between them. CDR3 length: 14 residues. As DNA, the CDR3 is TGTGCCACCAGTAATTCCAACATGAACACTGAAGCTTTCTTT. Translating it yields CATSNSNMNTEAFF.

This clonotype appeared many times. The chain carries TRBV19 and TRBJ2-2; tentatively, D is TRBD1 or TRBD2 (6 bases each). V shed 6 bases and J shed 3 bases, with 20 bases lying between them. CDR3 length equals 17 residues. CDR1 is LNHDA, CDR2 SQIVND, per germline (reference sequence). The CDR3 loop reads CASSARGSGAYTGELFF. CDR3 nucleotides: TGTGCCAGTAGCGCTCGAGGGTCGGGGGCGTACACCGGGGAGCTGTTTTTT. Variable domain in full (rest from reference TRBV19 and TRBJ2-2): DGGITQSPKYLFRKEGQNVTLSCEQNLNHDAMYWYRQDPGQGLRLIYYSQIVNDFQKGDIAEGYSVSREKKESFPLTVTSAQKNPTAFYLCASSARGSGAYTGELFFGEGSRLTVL.

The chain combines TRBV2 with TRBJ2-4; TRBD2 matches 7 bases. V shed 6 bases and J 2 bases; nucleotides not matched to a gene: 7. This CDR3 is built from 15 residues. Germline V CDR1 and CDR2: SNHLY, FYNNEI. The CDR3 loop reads CASRGGRASKNIQYF. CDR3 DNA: TGTGCCAGCAGAGGAGGGAGGGCGTCCAAAAACATTCAGTACTTC.

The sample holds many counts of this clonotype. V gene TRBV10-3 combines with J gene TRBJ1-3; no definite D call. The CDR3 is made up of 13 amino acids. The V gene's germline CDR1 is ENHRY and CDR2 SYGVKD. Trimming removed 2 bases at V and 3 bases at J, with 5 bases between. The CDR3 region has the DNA TGTGCCATCAGTGAGGGAGTTGGAAACACCATATATTTT. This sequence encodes CAISEGVGNTIYF.

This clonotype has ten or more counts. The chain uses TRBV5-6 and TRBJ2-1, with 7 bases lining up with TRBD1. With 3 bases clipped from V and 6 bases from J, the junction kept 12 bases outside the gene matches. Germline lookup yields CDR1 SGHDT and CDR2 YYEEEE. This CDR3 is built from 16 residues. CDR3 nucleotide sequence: TGTGCCAGCAGCTATGGACAGGCCCGGGGTCCCAATGAGCAGTTCTTC. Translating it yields CASSYGQARGPNEQFF.

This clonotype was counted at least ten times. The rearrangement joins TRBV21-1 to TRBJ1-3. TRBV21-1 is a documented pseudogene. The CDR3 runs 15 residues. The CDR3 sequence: CASGYGLRSGNTIYF. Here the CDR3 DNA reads TGTGCCAGCGGGTACGGCCTCCGCTCTGGAAACACCATATATTTT.

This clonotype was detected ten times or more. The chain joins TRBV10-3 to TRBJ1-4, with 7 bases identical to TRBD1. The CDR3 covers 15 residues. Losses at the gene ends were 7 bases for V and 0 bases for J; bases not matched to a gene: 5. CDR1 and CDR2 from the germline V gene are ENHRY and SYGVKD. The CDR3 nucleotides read TGTGCCATCAAGGGACAGTTGACAACTAATGAAAAACTGTTTTTT. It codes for CAIKGQLTTNEKLFF.

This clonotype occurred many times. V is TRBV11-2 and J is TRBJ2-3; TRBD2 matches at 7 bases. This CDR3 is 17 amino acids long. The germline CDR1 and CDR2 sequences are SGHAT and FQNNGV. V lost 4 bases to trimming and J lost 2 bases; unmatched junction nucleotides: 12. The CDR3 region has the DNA TGTGCCAGCAGCTCCCAAGAGGGGAGGGACTACACAGATACGCAGTATTTT. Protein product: CASSSQEGRDYTDTQYF.